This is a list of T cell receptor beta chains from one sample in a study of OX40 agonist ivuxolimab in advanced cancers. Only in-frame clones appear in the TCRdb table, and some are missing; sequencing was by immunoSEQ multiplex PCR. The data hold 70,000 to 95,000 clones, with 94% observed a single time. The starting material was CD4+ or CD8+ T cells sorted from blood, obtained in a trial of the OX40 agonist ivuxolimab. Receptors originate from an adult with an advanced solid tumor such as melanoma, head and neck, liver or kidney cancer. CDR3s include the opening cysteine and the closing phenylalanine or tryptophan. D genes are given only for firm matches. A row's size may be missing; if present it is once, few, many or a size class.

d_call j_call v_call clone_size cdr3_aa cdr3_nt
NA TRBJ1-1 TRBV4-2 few CASTYQGGTEAFF TGTGCCAGCACCTACCAGGGAGGCACTGAAGCTTTCTTT
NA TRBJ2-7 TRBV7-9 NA CASSSGGGYEQYF TGTGCTAGCAGCTCAGGCGGAGGTTACGAGCAGTACTTC
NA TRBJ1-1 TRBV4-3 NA CASSQEIMNTEAFF TGCGCCAGCAGCCAGGAGATCATGAACACTGAAGCTTTCTTT
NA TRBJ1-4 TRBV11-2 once CASSASDTSWGEKLFF TGTGCCAGCAGCGCGAGCGACACCTCCTGGGGTGAAAAACTGTTTTTT
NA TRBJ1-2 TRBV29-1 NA CSVVSGGHYGYTF TGCAGCGTTGTTAGCGGGGGGCACTATGGCTACACCTTC
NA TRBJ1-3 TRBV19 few CASSMGAGRSGNTIYF TGTGCCAGTAGTATGGGGGCAGGTCGCTCGGGAAACACCATATATTTT
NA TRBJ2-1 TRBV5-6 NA CASSFPGNEQFF TGTGCCAGCAGCTTTCCCGGCAATGAGCAGTTCTTC
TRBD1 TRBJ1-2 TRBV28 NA CASSPVGGDRVGSYTF TGTGCCAGCAGTCCCGTTGGGGGGGACAGGGTTGGTAGCTACACCTTC
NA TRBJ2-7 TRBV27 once CASSPPWGGVEAWEQYF TGTGCCAGCAGTCCTCCGTGGGGCGGCGTCGAAGCCTGGGAGCAGTACTTC
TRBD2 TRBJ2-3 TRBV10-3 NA CAIRSTSGSTDTQYF TGTGCCATCAGATCAACTAGCGGGAGCACAGATACGCAGTATTTT
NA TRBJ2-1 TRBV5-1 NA CASSFVGYNEQFF TGCGCCAGCAGCTTCGTCGGTTACAATGAGCAGTTCTTC
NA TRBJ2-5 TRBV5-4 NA CASSLEPAGGETQYF TGTGCCAGCAGCTTGGAGCCAGCCGGGGGAGAGACCCAGTACTTC
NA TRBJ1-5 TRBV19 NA CASSAEAGARNQPQHF TGTGCCAGTAGTGCCGAGGCAGGCGCCCGCAATCAGCCCCAGCATTTT
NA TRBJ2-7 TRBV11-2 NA CASSLGFRTKGNGEQYF TGTGCCAGCAGCTTAGGGTTCCGGACCAAGGGAAACGGCGAGCAGTACTTC
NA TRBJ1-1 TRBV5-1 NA CASSGGHMAFF TGCGCCAGCAGCGGGGGACACATGGCTTTCTTT
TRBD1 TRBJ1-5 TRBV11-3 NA CASSRFRDSLLYQPQHF TGTGCCAGCAGCCGCTTCCGGGACAGCCTTCTTTACCAGCCCCAGCATTTT
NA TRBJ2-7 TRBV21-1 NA CASSNTDNTYEQYF TGTGCCAGCAGCAACACGGACAACACCTACGAGCAGTACTTC
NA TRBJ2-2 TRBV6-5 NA CASSYQTSFDTGELFF TGTGCCAGCAGTTACCAAACTAGTTTTGACACCGGGGAGCTGTTTTTT
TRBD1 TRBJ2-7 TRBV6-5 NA CASSYRTGGKYEQYF TGTGCCAGCAGTTACCGAACAGGGGGGAAGTACGAGCAGTACTTC
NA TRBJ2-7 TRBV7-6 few CASSLSAYEQYF TGTGCCAGCAGCCTTTCGGCCTACGAGCAGTACTTC
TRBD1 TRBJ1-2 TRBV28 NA CASSRPGTGDPNYGYTF TGTGCCAGCAGTCGTCCCGGGACAGGAGACCCTAACTATGGCTACACCTTC
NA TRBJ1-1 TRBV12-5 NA CASGLVQQGITEAFF TGTGCTAGTGGTTTGGTACAACAGGGTATTACTGAAGCTTTCTTT
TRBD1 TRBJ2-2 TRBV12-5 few CASGLPQPGQGNGELFF TGTGCTAGTGGTTTGCCACAACCGGGACAGGGTAACGGGGAGCTGTTTTTT
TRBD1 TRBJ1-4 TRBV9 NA CASSATGATNEKLFF TGTGCCAGCAGCGCAACAGGGGCTACTAATGAAAAACTGTTTTTT
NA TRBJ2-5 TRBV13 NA CASSFPAALETQYF TGTGCCAGCAGCTTCCCGGCTGCCCTAGAGACCCAGTACTTC
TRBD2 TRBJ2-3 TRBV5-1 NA CASSPLADPTDTQYF TGCGCCAGCAGCCCACTAGCGGACCCCACAGATACGCAGTATTTT
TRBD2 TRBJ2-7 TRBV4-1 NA CASSQVPDSGGFYEQYF TGCGCCAGCAGCCAAGTACCAGATAGCGGGGGGTTCTACGAGCAGTACTTC
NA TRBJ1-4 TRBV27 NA CASSLGPGVNEKLFF TGTGCCAGCAGTTTAGGTCCGGGGGTTAACGAAAAACTGTTTTTT
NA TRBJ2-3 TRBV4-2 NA CASSQLGVFRGKADTQYF TGTGCCAGCAGCCAGCTCGGAGTCTTCCGGGGGAAGGCCGATACGCAGTATTTT
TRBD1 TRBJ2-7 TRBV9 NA CASSASAGGYYEQYF TGTGCCAGCAGCGCTTCGGCAGGGGGCTATTACGAGCAGTACTTC
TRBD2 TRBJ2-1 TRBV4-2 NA CASSHLGTSGRGDERFF TGTGCCAGCAGCCACCTCGGGACTAGCGGGAGGGGCGATGAGCGGTTCTTC
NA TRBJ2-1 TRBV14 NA CASSQFQGFLNNEQFF TGTGCCAGCAGCCAGTTCCAGGGATTCTTGAACAATGAGCAGTTCTTC
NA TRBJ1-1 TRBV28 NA CASSLPYGRLNTEAFF TGTGCCAGCAGTTTACCCTACGGACGGTTGAACACTGAAGCTTTCTTT
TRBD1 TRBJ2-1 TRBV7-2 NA CASRPRQGREQFF TGTGCCAGCAGGCCGAGACAGGGGAGAGAGCAGTTCTTC
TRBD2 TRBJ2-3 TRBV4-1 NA CASDLGASGGATDTQYF TGCGCCAGCGACCTGGGGGCTAGCGGGGGGGCCACAGATACGCAGTATTTT
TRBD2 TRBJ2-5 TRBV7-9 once CASSSLAGQETQYF TGTGCCAGCAGCTCACTAGCGGGGCAAGAGACCCAGTACTTC
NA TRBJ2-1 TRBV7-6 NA CASSYARGPNEQFF TGTGCCAGCAGCTATGCCAGGGGCCCCAATGAGCAGTTCTTC
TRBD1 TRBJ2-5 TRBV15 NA CATSRVTGAQETQYF TGTGCCACCAGCAGAGTGACAGGGGCTCAAGAGACCCAGTACTTC
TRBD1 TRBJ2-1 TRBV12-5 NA CASGNPGQGYNEQFF TGTGCTAGCGGTAATCCGGGACAGGGATACAATGAGCAGTTCTTC
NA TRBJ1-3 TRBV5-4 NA CASSPGAGIGGNTIYF TGTGCCAGCAGCCCCGGAGCAGGGATAGGTGGAAACACCATATATTTT
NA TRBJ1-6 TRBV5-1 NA CASSLGDGSSYNSPLHF TGCGCCAGCAGCTTGGGAGACGGAAGCTCCTATAATTCACCCCTCCACTTT
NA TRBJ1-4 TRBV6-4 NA CASRSGSGLGNEKLFF TGTGCCAGCAGGTCCGGGTCAGGGTTAGGTAATGAAAAACTGTTTTTT
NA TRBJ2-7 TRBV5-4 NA CASSLSGYEQYF TGTGCCAGCAGCTTATCAGGGTACGAGCAGTACTTC
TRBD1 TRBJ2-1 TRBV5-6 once CASSDPQGPLDEQFF TGTGCCAGCAGCGACCCACAGGGGCCCCTCGATGAGCAGTTCTTC
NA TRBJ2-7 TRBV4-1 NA CASSQVGAGYEQYF TGCGCCAGCAGCCAAGTCGGGGCGGGCTACGAGCAGTACTTC